The rows below give T cell receptor beta chains drawn from one sample of a study of blood T cell repertoires in COVID-19. Sequenced by immunoSEQ multiplex PCR; TCRdb stores in-frame clones only, minus some. The profile shows about 250,000 clones, about nine tenths of them singletons. The sequenced sample was PBMCs or T cells enriched from blood (not recorded which). All receptors come from a man between 18 and 29 years old who had recovered from COVID-19. Each CDR3 is given with its conserved first and last residue. The order of the fields is V gene, D gene, clone size, J gene, CDR3 protein, CDR3 DNA. D genes are given only for firm matches. Not all rows give a size; the values are once, few, many and, for expanded clones, a class.

V gene: TRBV7-6
D gene: .
clone size: few
J gene: TRBJ1-2
CDR3 protein: CASSASPERTNYGYTF
CDR3 DNA: TGTGCCAGCAGCGCGTCCCCAGAGCGCACTAACTATGGCTACACCTTC

V gene: TRBV24-1
D gene: TRBD1
clone size: .
J gene: TRBJ2-1
CDR3 protein: CATSDRTGDNEQFF
CDR3 DNA: TGTGCCACCAGTGACAGGACAGGGGACAATGAGCAGTTCTTC

V gene: TRBV2
D gene: TRBD2
clone size: .
J gene: TRBJ2-5
CDR3 protein: CASSTQGGGARETQYF
CDR3 DNA: TGTGCCAGCAGTACCCAGGGCGGGGGGGCCCGAGAGACCCAGTACTTC

V gene: TRBV15
D gene: .
clone size: .
J gene: TRBJ2-7
CDR3 protein: CATGAREAHEQYF
CDR3 DNA: TGTGCCACCGGGGCCAGGGAGGCCCACGAGCAGTACTTC

V gene: TRBV12-2
D gene: .
clone size: few
J gene: TRBJ1-6
CDR3 protein: CASRLASRGPLHF
CDR3 DNA: TGTGCAAGTCGCTTAGCAAGCAGGGGTCCCCTCCACTTT

V gene: TRBV24-1
D gene: TRBD2
clone size: .
J gene: TRBJ2-1
CDR3 protein: CATSDHRLADGNEQFF
CDR3 DNA: TGTGCCACCAGTGACCACAGACTAGCGGACGGCAATGAGCAGTTCTTC

V gene: TRBV18
D gene: TRBD1
clone size: few
J gene: TRBJ1-3
CDR3 protein: CASSLQGPNPGNTIYF
CDR3 DNA: TGTGCCAGCTCACTACAGGGGCCGAACCCTGGAAACACCATATATTTT

V gene: TRBV5-4
D gene: .
clone size: .
J gene: TRBJ1-1
CDR3 protein: CASSREFGVNTEAFF
CDR3 DNA: TGTGCCAGCAGCCGAGAGTTCGGGGTGAACACTGAAGCTTTCTTT

V gene: TRBV7-7
D gene: TRBD2
clone size: .
J gene: TRBJ2-5
CDR3 protein: CASSIVGREVETQYF
CDR3 DNA: TGTGCTAGCAGTATCGTGGGCCGGGAGGTGGAGACCCAGTACTTC

V gene: TRBV2
D gene: .
clone size: .
J gene: TRBJ2-1
CDR3 protein: CASRRVGYNEQFF
CDR3 DNA: TGTGCCAGCAGGCGGGTGGGCTACAATGAGCAGTTCTTC

V gene: TRBV4-1
D gene: .
clone size: .
J gene: TRBJ1-6
CDR3 protein: CASSQGLARTYNSPLHF
CDR3 DNA: TGCGCCAGCAGTCAGGGCCTCGCTCGGACCTATAATTCACCCCTCCACTTT

V gene: TRBV19
D gene: .
clone size: .
J gene: TRBJ2-6
CDR3 protein: CASSIGRGSTNVLTF
CDR3 DNA: TGTGCCAGTAGTATAGGCAGGGGTTCGACCAACGTCCTGACTTTC

V gene: TRBV4-1
D gene: TRBD1
clone size: .
J gene: TRBJ2-3
CDR3 protein: CASSQPRTGAPDTQYF
CDR3 DNA: TGCGCCAGCAGCCAACCCCGGACAGGGGCCCCAGATACGCAGTATTTT

V gene: TRBV6-5
D gene: .
clone size: .
J gene: TRBJ2-3
CDR3 protein: CASGLRALGADTQYF
CDR3 DNA: TGTGCCAGCGGATTGCGGGCCCTTGGGGCAGATACGCAGTATTTT

V gene: TRBV12-5
D gene: .
clone size: .
J gene: TRBJ2-7
CDR3 protein: CASGFGQFSYEQYF
CDR3 DNA: TGTGCTAGTGGTTTCGGACAATTCTCCTACGAGCAGTACTTC

V gene: TRBV5-1
D gene: .
clone size: .
J gene: TRBJ1-6
CDR3 protein: CASSLGVEVSYNSPLHF
CDR3 DNA: TGCGCCAGCAGCTTGGGAGTTGAGGTCTCCTATAATTCACCCCTCCACTTT

V gene: TRBV6-5
D gene: TRBD1
clone size: .
J gene: TRBJ2-7
CDR3 protein: CASSYSGTGLYEQYF
CDR3 DNA: TGTGCCAGCAGTTACTCGGGGACAGGCCTATACGAGCAGTACTTC

V gene: TRBV13
D gene: TRBD1
clone size: .
J gene: TRBJ2-1
CDR3 protein: CASSPPGTGMDEQFF
CDR3 DNA: TGTGCCAGCAGCCCTCCCGGGACAGGGATGGATGAGCAGTTCTTC

V gene: TRBV11-3
D gene: .
clone size: few
J gene: TRBJ2-2
CDR3 protein: CASSTRDTTGELFF
CDR3 DNA: TGTGCCAGCAGCACCCGGGATACAACCGGGGAGCTGTTTTTT

V gene: TRBV6-1
D gene: TRBD1
clone size: few
J gene: TRBJ2-5
CDR3 protein: CASSEVTGDQETQYF
CDR3 DNA: TGTGCCAGCAGTGAAGTAACAGGGGACCAAGAGACCCAGTACTTC

V gene: TRBV12-5
D gene: TRBD2
clone size: .
J gene: TRBJ2-3
CDR3 protein: CASERAGVTDTQYF
CDR3 DNA: TGTGCTTCAGAAAGGGCGGGGGTCACAGATACGCAGTATTTT

V gene: TRBV29-1
D gene: .
clone size: .
J gene: TRBJ1-1
CDR3 protein: CSVQGVEMNTEAFF
CDR3 DNA: TGCAGCGTTCAAGGGGTGGAGATGAACACTGAAGCTTTCTTT

V gene: TRBV10-1
D gene: TRBD1
clone size: .
J gene: TRBJ2-5
CDR3 protein: CASSGGQGQETQYF
CDR3 DNA: TGCGCCAGCAGTGGGGGACAGGGTCAAGAGACCCAGTACTTC

V gene: TRBV5-4
D gene: .
clone size: .
J gene: TRBJ1-1
CDR3 protein: CASSGSGVLNTEAFF
CDR3 DNA: TGTGCCAGCAGCGGATCGGGAGTTCTGAACACTGAAGCTTTCTTT

V gene: TRBV6-5
D gene: .
clone size: few
J gene: TRBJ1-2
CDR3 protein: CASIPSGGPNYGYTF
CDR3 DNA: TGTGCCAGCATTCCCAGCGGGGGGCCTAACTATGGCTACACCTTC

V gene: TRBV3-1/TRBV3-2
D gene: TRBD2
clone size: .
J gene: TRBJ2-7
CDR3 protein: CASSQAPGLAYEQYF
CDR3 DNA: TGTGCCAGCAGCCAAGCTCCGGGACTAGCCTACGAGCAGTACTTC

V gene: TRBV25-1
D gene: TRBD1
clone size: .
J gene: TRBJ2-7
CDR3 protein: CASSDPGQGRTYEQYF
CDR3 DNA: TGTGCCAGCAGTGATCCGGGACAGGGACGAACCTACGAGCAGTACTTC

V gene: TRBV5-1
D gene: TRBD1
clone size: few
J gene: TRBJ1-4
CDR3 protein: CASSRGQGREKLFF
CDR3 DNA: TGCGCCAGCAGCCGGGGACAGGGACGCGAAAAACTGTTTTTT

V gene: TRBV28
D gene: .
clone size: .
J gene: TRBJ1-3
CDR3 protein: CASNGASGNTIYF
CDR3 DNA: TGTGCCAGCAATGGGGCGTCGGGAAACACCATATATTTT

V gene: TRBV5-6
D gene: .
clone size: .
J gene: TRBJ2-1
CDR3 protein: CASSLVSLDYNEQFF
CDR3 DNA: TGTGCCAGCAGCTTGGTGTCTTTAGATTACAATGAGCAGTTCTTC

V gene: TRBV6-1
D gene: .
clone size: .
J gene: TRBJ1-5
CDR3 protein: CASSDGRDSFNQPQHF
CDR3 DNA: TGTGCCAGCAGTGACGGACGGGATTCTTTCAATCAGCCCCAGCATTTT

V gene: TRBV5-1
D gene: .
clone size: .
J gene: TRBJ2-3
CDR3 protein: CASSLKAGEYRTQYF
CDR3 DNA: TGCGCCAGCAGCTTGAAGGCAGGGGAGTATAGAACGCAGTATTTT

V gene: TRBV11-2
D gene: TRBD2
clone size: .
J gene: TRBJ2-3
CDR3 protein: CASSFPGLGVRDTQYF
CDR3 DNA: TGTGCCAGCAGCTTCCCGGGACTAGGGGTTCGGGATACGCAGTATTTT

V gene: TRBV5-1
D gene: TRBD1
clone size: .
J gene: TRBJ2-7
CDR3 protein: CASSLNSGTGDGSEQYF
CDR3 DNA: TGCGCCAGCAGCTTAAATTCCGGGACAGGAGACGGGAGCGAGCAGTACTTC

V gene: TRBV11-2
D gene: TRBD1
clone size: .
J gene: TRBJ1-2
CDR3 protein: CASSPGVGQGAPDYGYTF
CDR3 DNA: TGTGCCAGCAGCCCAGGGGTGGGACAGGGGGCGCCGGACTATGGCTACACCTTC

V gene: TRBV30
D gene: .
clone size: .
J gene: TRBJ2-1
CDR3 protein: CARGRAGVNNEQFF
CDR3 DNA: TGTGCCCGGGGGAGGGCAGGGGTCAACAATGAGCAGTTCTTC

V gene: TRBV7-3
D gene: TRBD1
clone size: .
J gene: TRBJ1-2
CDR3 protein: CASSPTQGTHGYTF
CDR3 DNA: TGTGCCAGCAGCCCTACACAGGGGACCCATGGCTACACCTTC

V gene: TRBV9
D gene: TRBD1
clone size: .
J gene: TRBJ2-1
CDR3 protein: CASSVRGLTGNEQFF
CDR3 DNA: TGTGCCAGCAGCGTCAGGGGGCTTACGGGAAATGAGCAGTTCTTC

V gene: TRBV12-5
D gene: TRBD1
clone size: once
J gene: TRBJ1-2
CDR3 protein: CASGLGLDRGYGYTF
CDR3 DNA: TGTGCTAGTGGTTTGGGACTAGACAGGGGGTATGGCTACACCTTC

V gene: TRBV10-3
D gene: .
clone size: once
J gene: TRBJ1-6
CDR3 protein: CAISESNSVNSPLHF
CDR3 DNA: TGTGCCATCAGTGAGTCGAATTCGGTAAATTCACCCCTCCACTTT

V gene: TRBV9
D gene: .
clone size: .
J gene: TRBJ1-1
CDR3 protein: CASSVATENTEAFF
CDR3 DNA: TGTGCCAGCAGCGTAGCTACAGAGAACACTGAAGCTTTCTTT

V gene: TRBV28
D gene: TRBD2
clone size: .
J gene: TRBJ2-7
CDR3 protein: CASPPTGTSGITYEQYF
CDR3 DNA: TGTGCCAGCCCCCCGACCGGGACTAGCGGAATAACCTACGAGCAGTACTTC